This is a list of T cell receptor beta chains from one sample in a study of T cells in Graves' hyperthyroidism and ophthalmopathy. Using its own MiXCR run on the multiplex PCR reads, TCRdb lists one record per CDR3 protein. The sample contains roughly 700,000 distinct CDR3 sequences, 15% to 20% of which appear only once. Sample: blood. The receptors shown here come from a man aged 45 to 65 with Graves' hyperthyroidism. Both conserved end residues are part of each CDR3. The D gene is left open where the match is weak. A clone size is listed for some rows: how often the clone was seen (once, few, many), or a class if it is expanded.

d_call	v_call	clone_size	j_call	cdr3_nt	cdr3_aa
.	TRBV5-1	once	TRBJ2-7	TGCGCCAGCAGCTTGGAGCAGGCTAACACCGGGGACGAGCAGTACTTC	CASSLEQANTGDEQYF
.	TRBV7-9	many	TRBJ1-2	TGTGCCAGCAGCTTATCCCCAACCAGCAATGGCTACACCTTC	CASSLSPTSNGYTF
.	TRBV6-1	many	TRBJ2-6	TGTGCCAGCAGACAAACTGGGGCCAACGTCCTGACTTTC	CASRQTGANVLTF
.	TRBV20-1	many	TRBJ2-1	TGCAGTGCTATCGCGGACAAACCTTACAATGAGCAGTTCTTC	CSAIADKPYNEQFF
TRBD1	TRBV12-3/TRBV12-4	many	TRBJ2-7	TGTGCCAGCAGAATGGGGGACAGCTCCTACGAGCAGTACTTC	CASRMGDSSYEQYF
.	TRBV2	many	TRBJ2-2	TGTGCCAGCAGTGGCAGCGACCTTAACACCGGGGAGCTGTTTTTT	CASSGSDLNTGELFF
TRBD2	TRBV19	.	TRBJ2-7	TGTGCCAGTAGTAGACAGCGGGGTTACTACGAGCAGTACTTC	CASSRQRGYYEQYF
.	TRBV4-1	.	TRBJ2-1	TGCGCCAGCAGCCAAGATTCCCAGGCGAGCTTCTACAATGAGCAGTTCTTC	CASSQDSQASFYNEQFF
.	TRBV11-2	many	TRBJ2-7	TGTGCCAGCAGCTTAGAGGGGGCGAATACCTACGAGCAGTACTTC	CASSLEGANTYEQYF
TRBD1	TRBV28	many	TRBJ2-7	TGTGCCAGCAGTGCCACCGGACAGGGCCCGCGGGACGAGCAGTACTTC	CASSATGQGPRDEQYF
.	TRBV9	many	TRBJ1-2	TGTGCCAGCAGCGTACTGGGTCAGCGCTACACCTTC	CASSVLGQRYTF
TRBD2	TRBV7-9	.	TRBJ2-1	TGTGCCAGCAGCCGGGCCATAGCGGGCTCCTACAATGAGCAGTTCTTC	CASSRAIAGSYNEQFF
.	TRBV24-1	.	TRBJ2-2	TGTGCCACCCGTGTGACCGGGGAGCTGTTTTTT	CATRVTGELFF